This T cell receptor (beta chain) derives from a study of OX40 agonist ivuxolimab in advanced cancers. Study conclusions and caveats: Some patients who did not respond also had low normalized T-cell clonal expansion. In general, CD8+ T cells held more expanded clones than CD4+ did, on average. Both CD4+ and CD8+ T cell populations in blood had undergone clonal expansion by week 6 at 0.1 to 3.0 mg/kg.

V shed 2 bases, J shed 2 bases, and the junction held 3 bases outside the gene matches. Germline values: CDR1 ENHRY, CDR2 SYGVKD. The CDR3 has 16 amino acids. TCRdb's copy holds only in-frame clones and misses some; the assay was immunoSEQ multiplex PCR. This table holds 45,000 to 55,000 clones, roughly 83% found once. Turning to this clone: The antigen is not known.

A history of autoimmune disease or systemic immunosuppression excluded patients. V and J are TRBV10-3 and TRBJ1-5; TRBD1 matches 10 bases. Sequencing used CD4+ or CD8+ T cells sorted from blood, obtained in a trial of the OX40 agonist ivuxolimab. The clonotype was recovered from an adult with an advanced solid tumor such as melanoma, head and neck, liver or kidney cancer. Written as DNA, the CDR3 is TGTGCCATCAGTGAGGGACAGGGGGACGGCAATCAGCCCCAGCATTTT. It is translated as CAISEGQGDGNQPQHF.